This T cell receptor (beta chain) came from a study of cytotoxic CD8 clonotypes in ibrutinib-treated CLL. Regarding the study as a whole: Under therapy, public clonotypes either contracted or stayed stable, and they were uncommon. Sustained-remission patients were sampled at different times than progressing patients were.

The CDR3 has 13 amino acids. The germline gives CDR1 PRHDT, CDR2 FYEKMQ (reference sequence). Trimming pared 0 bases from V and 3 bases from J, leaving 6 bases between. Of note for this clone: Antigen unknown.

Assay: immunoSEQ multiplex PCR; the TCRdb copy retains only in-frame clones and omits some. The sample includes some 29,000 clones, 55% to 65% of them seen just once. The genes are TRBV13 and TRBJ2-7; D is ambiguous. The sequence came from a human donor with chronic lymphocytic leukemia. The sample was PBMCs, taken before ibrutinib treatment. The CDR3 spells CASSLGRIYEQYF. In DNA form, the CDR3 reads TGTGCCAGCAGCTTAGGGCGGATCTACGAGCAGTACTTC.